Listed below are T cell receptor beta chains from one sample, sequenced in a study of T-cell memory formation after mild COVID-19. MiXCR, applied by TCRdb to the 5' RACE reads, yields one record per CDR3 protein. Among a few hundred thousand distinct CDR3 sequences listed, about a sixth were seen once. Sequenced input: PBMCs or a T cell subset sorted from them (not recorded which). All receptors come from a man aged 18 to 30 who had mild COVID-19 (a few samples of this study predate the infection). Cell type and time point are not known. The CDR3 runs from the conserved cysteine through the conserved F or W. A D gene is named only where the DNA matches it firmly. Clone size is given for some rows only: seen once, a few or many times, or a class if the clone is expanded.

D,size,J,length,V,CDR3,DNA
.,.,TRBJ1-2,13,TRBV12-3/TRBV12-4,CASSLWGVYGYTF,TGTGCCAGCAGTTTATGGGGAGTCTATGGCTACACCTTC
TRBD2,few,TRBJ2-3,14,TRBV7-2,CASSPGTRGDTQYF,TGTGCCAGCAGCCCCGGGACTAGAGGAGATACGCAGTATTTT
TRBD1,many,TRBJ2-5,14,TRBV4-2,CASSRDRGRQTQYF,TGTGCCAGCAGCCGAGACAGGGGGCGGCAGACCCAGTACTTC
.,.,TRBJ2-3,14,TRBV7-8,CASSLLPDTDTQYF,TGTGCCAGCAGCTTACTCCCGGACACAGATACGCAGTATTTT
TRBD2,few,TRBJ2-5,15,TRBV20-1,CSARDERGGGETQYF,TGCAGTGCTAGAGATGAGCGGGGGGGCGGCGAGACCCAGTACTTC
.,few,TRBJ2-3,10,TRBV6-2/TRBV6-3,CASSERTQYF,TGTGCCAGCTCGGAGCGTACGCAGTATTTT
TRBD2,few,TRBJ2-1,14,TRBV15,CATSPEIERGKQFF,TGTGCCACCAGCCCAGAGATAGAGCGGGGTAAGCAGTTCTTC
.,few,TRBJ2-2,13,TRBV10-3,CAISPANTGELFF,TGTGCCATCAGTCCAGCTAACACCGGGGAGCTGTTTTTT
.,.,TRBJ2-7,12,TRBV3-1,CASGQQAYEQYF,TGTGCCAGCGGCCAACAGGCCTACGAGCAGTACTTC
.,.,TRBJ1-1,12,TRBV7-9,CASSLGHLEAFF,TGTGCCAGCAGCTTGGGACACCTTGAAGCTTTCTTT
TRBD1,.,TRBJ2-5,12,TRBV20-1,CSAQDRGETQYF,TGCAGTGCTCAGGACAGGGGAGAGACCCAGTACTTC
.,few,TRBJ1-1,17,TRBV4-1,CASSQVGQRMKNTEAFF,TGCGCCAGCAGCCAAGTGGGTCAGCGAATGAAGAACACTGAAGCTTTCTTT
.,.,TRBJ1-1,12,TRBV20-1,CSALMSGVEAFF,TGCAGTGCTCTAATGTCCGGGGTTGAAGCTTTCTTT
.,.,TRBJ2-7,15,TRBV4-3,CASSPRPGAVYEQYF,TGCGCCAGCAGCCCGAGGCCAGGAGCAGTTTACGAGCAGTACTTC
TRBD1,.,TRBJ2-3,17,TRBV6-6,CATDRGEGAFWADTQYF,TGTGCCACTGACCGGGGAGAGGGGGCGTTTTGGGCAGATACGCAGTATTTT
TRBD1,many,TRBJ2-1,17,TRBV14,CASSGPTGQTLYNEQFF,TGTGCCAGCAGCGGGCCTACGGGACAGACCTTATACAATGAGCAGTTCTTC
.,few,TRBJ2-3,18,TRBV13,CASSLEARFSSSTDTQYF,TGTGCCAGCAGCTTAGAGGCCAGGTTCTCGTCTAGCACAGATACGCAGTATTTT
.,few,TRBJ2-2,15,TRBV5-1,CASYLGLDATGELFF,TGCGCCAGCTACCTGGGGCTCGATGCTACCGGGGAGCTGTTTTTT
TRBD2,few,TRBJ2-1,15,TRBV7-9,CASSLALGTSGGQFF,TGTGCCAGCAGCTTAGCGCTCGGGACTAGCGGGGGGCAGTTCTTC
.,many,TRBJ1-5,13,TRBV12-3/TRBV12-4,CASRDTGNQPQHF,TGTGCCAGCAGAGACACAGGGAATCAGCCCCAGCATTTT
.,.,TRBJ1-2,14,TRBV12-3/TRBV12-4,CASRHRTANYGYTF,TGTGCCAGCAGACACCGGACAGCGAACTATGGCTACACCTTC
.,.,TRBJ1-3,14,TRBV28,CASSAPGSGNTIYF,TGTGCCAGCAGTGCCCCGGGCTCTGGAAACACCATATATTTT
TRBD2,.,TRBJ2-3,14,TRBV3-1,CASSQVRGADTQYF,TGTGCCAGCAGCCAAGTTCGGGGGGCAGATACGCAGTATTTT
.,few,TRBJ2-1,13,TRBV13,CASSLRTINEQFF,TGTGCCAGCAGCCTTCGGACGATCAATGAGCAGTTCTTC
TRBD2,.,TRBJ2-5,14,TRBV5-1,CASSSGTSGETQYF,TGCGCCAGCAGCTCCGGGACTAGCGGTGAGACCCAGTACTTC
.,.,TRBJ2-4,13,TRBV19,CASSRPGKNIQYF,TGTGCCAGTAGTAGGCCTGGGAAAAACATTCAGTACTTC
.,few,TRBJ2-1,17,TRBV21-1,CASSKGAGTSYYNEQFF,TGTGCCAGCAGCAAGGGCGCCGGGACATCTTACTACAATGAGCAGTTCTTC
.,.,TRBJ1-1,16,TRBV20-1,CSARDPSRGADTEAYF,TGCAGTGCTAGAGACCCCTCCCGGGGGGCAGACACTGAAGCTTACTTT
.,few,TRBJ1-5,12,TRBV7-9,CASRAGNQPQHF,TGTGCCAGTCGTGCCGGCAATCAGCCCCAGCATTTT
TRBD1,.,TRBJ1-3,18,TRBV7-9,CASSQVPIRQGSGNTIYF,TGTGCCAGCAGCCAAGTCCCCATACGACAGGGCTCTGGAAACACCATATATTTT
.,few,TRBJ1-2,16,TRBV4-3,CASSQDYSIRAGGYTF,TGCGCCAGCAGCCAAGATTACTCGATCCGGGCGGGAGGCTACACCTTC
TRBD2,many,TRBJ2-5,16,TRBV5-1,CASSLVGAGGRETQYF,TGCGCCAGCAGCTTGGTTGGAGCGGGGGGCAGGGAGACCCAGTACTTC
.,few,TRBJ1-2,16,TRBV25-1,CASSEYRGSTNYGYTF,TGTGCCAGCAGTGAATACCGAGGCAGTACAAACTATGGCTACACCTTC
TRBD1,many,TRBJ2-5,15,TRBV5-1,CASSSRDRAQETQYF,TGCGCCAGCAGCTCCCGGGACAGGGCCCAAGAGACCCAGTACTTC